The subject of this entry is one T cell receptor beta chain. In germline, CDR1 is MDHEN, CDR2 SYDVKM. CDR3 length: 14 amino acids. V trimming: 10 bases; J trimming: 7 bases; junction bases outside the gene matches: 16. This entry is derived from a study of cytomegalovirus exposure and HLA in healthy donors. The donors were in the approximately 120-subject validation cohort, distinct from the approximately 610-subject first cohort. TCRdb's copy holds only in-frame clones and misses some; the assay was immunoSEQ multiplex PCR. In the table there are more than 85,000 clones, more than 70% of which are singletons.

This TCR was sampled from a young woman in good health and CMV-seronegative. The chain is built from TRBV28 and TRBJ2-7, with 7 bases lining up with TRBD2. Sample: PBMCs. CDR3 nucleotides: TGTGCCACCACGACTAGCCTCCGACTCGCGGAGCAGTACTTC. Translation gives CATTTSLRLAEQYF.